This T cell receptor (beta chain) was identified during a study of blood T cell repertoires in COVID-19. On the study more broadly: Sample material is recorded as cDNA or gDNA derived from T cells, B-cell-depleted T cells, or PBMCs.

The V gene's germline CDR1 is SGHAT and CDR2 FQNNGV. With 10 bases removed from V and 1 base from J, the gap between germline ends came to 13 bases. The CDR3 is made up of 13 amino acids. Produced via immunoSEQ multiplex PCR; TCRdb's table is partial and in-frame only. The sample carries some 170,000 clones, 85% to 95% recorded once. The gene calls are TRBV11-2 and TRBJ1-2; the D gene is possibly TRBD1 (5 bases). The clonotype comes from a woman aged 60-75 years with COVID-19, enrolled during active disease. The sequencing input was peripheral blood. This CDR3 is CATSEDSNYGYTF. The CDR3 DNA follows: TGTGCCACCTCCGAAGACAGTAACTATGGCTACACCTTC.